This note documents a single T cell receptor (beta chain) sequence. Sequencing used immunoSEQ multiplex PCR; TCRdb keeps in-frame clones, though not all of them. This table holds about 800,000 clones, around 96% found once. Naive CD8 populations comprised CD45RO-negative cells positively selected for CCR7, excluding terminally differentiated effector memory CD45RA+ cells. This entry comes from a study of shared clonotypes between healthy human individuals. There are 12 residues in the CDR3. Germline V CDR1 and CDR2: SGDLS, YYNGEE. Trimming left V 3 bases short and J 1 base short, with 4 bases between.

Specimen: naive CD8+ T cells sorted from blood. The clonotype originates from a young man in good health. The V gene is TRBV9, the J gene TRBJ1-1; D not certain. The CDR3 DNA is TGTGCCAGCAGCGCCCCGAACACTGAAGCTTTCTTT. The encoded protein is CASSAPNTEAFF. Full variable domain (rest looked up from reference TRBV9 and TRBJ1-1): DSGVTQTPKHLITATGQRVTLRCSPRSGDLSVYWYQQSLDQGLQFLIQYYNGEERAKGNILERFSAQQFPDLHSELNLSSLELGDSALYFCASSAPNTEAFFGQGTRLTVV.